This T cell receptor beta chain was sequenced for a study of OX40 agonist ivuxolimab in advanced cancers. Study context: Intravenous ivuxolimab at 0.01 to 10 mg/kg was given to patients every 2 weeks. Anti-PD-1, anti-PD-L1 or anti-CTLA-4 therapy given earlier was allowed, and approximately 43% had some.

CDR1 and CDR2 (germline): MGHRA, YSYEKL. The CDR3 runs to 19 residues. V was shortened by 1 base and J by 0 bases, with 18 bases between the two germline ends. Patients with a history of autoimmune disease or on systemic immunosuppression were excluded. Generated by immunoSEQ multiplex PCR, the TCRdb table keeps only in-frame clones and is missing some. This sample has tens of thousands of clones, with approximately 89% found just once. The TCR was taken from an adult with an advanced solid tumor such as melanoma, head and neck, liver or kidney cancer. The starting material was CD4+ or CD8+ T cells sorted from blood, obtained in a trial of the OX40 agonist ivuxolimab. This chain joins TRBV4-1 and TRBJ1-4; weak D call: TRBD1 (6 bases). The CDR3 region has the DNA TGCGCCAGCAGCCAAGTCAGTTGGCGGGGGCGGGCAACTAATGAAAAACTGTTTTTT. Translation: CASSQVSWRGRATNEKLFF.